Listed below are T cell receptor beta chains from one sample, sequenced in a study of OX40 agonist ivuxolimab in advanced cancers. Measured with immunoSEQ multiplex PCR; TCRdb has only the in-frame clones, and not every one. The sample holds more than 80,000 clones; around 84% are singletons and the top ten take around 2%. Sequencing used CD4+ or CD8+ T cells sorted from blood, obtained in a trial of the OX40 agonist ivuxolimab. The receptor set was obtained from an adult with an advanced solid tumor such as melanoma, head and neck, liver or kidney cancer. The CDR3 runs from the conserved cysteine through the conserved F or W. The order of the fields is J gene, V gene, CDR3 protein.

TRBJ2-1,TRBV2,CASRARQGSYNEQFF
TRBJ2-7,TRBV11-3,CASSLGEDYEQYF
TRBJ1-5,TRBV10-2,CASSGLGTGKVGNQPQHF
TRBJ2-3,TRBV5-1,CASSLGGFSTDTQYF
TRBJ1-2,TRBV6-1,CASSERSYGYTF
TRBJ1-6,TRBV27,CASSSPGNSPLHF
TRBJ1-1,TRBV6-5,CASSYSDTPNTEAFF
TRBJ2-5,TRBV7-8,CASSQGLAGSQETQYF
TRBJ2-2,TRBV7-8,CASSQYSGNTGELFF
TRBJ2-7,TRBV27,CASSLSFSDVETYEQYF
TRBJ1-1,TRBV5-1,CASSTGDRVEAFF
TRBJ2-5,TRBV18,CASSPSGGQETQYF
TRBJ2-3,TRBV7-3,CASSKLAGAGTQYF
TRBJ1-2,TRBV5-5,CASSFTTGSYGYTF
TRBJ2-3,TRBV7-2,CASSLSAAGVGDTQYF
TRBJ2-2,TRBV5-1,CASSLEGGRLTGELFF
TRBJ2-3,TRBV5-1,CASSGVAGATDTQYF